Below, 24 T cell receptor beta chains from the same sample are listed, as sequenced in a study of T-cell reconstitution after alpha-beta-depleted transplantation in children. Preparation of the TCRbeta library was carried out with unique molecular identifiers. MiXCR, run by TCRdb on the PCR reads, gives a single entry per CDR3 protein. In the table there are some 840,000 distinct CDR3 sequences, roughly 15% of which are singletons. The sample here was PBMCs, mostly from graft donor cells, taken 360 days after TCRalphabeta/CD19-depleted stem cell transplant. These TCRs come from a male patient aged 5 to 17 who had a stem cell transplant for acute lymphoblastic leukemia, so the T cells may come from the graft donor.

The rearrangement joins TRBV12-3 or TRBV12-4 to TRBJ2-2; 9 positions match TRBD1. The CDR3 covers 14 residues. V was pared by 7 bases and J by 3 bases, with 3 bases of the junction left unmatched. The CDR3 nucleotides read TGTGCCAGCATCGGACAGGGGTACACCGGGGAGCTGTTTTTT. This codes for CASIGQGYTGELFF.

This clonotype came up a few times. In DNA, the CDR3 is TGTGCCAGCTCACCTTTTGAGACTAGCGGAAGCTACAATGAGCAGTTCTTC. Translated: CASSPFETSGSYNEQFF. The chain uses TRBV18 and TRBJ2-1; 9 nucleotides line up with TRBD2. CDR1 and CDR2 (germline): KGHSH, LQKENI. The V and J ends lost 3 bases and 3 bases, in that order; junction bases with no gene match: 9. The CDR3 extends over 17 amino acids.

This CDR3 is CASSQPNQGRFQAFF. For the CDR3, the DNA is TGCGCCAGCAGCCAACCCAATCAGGGCCGATTTCAAGCTTTCTTT. This chain joins TRBV4-1 and TRBJ1-1; maybe TRBD1 (5 bases). Germline V gene sequence: CDR1 MGHRA, CDR2 YSYEKL. The germline V and J ends were trimmed by 2 bases and 9 bases, with 19 bases remaining between them. The CDR3 covers 15 residues.

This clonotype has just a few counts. CDR3 protein: CASSRGIPGTGENEQYF. The CDR3, as DNA: TGCGCCAGCAGTCGGGGGATCCCCGGGACAGGTGAGAACGAGCAGTACTTC. V usage is TRBV4-1 and J usage is TRBJ2-7, with TRBD1 identical over 8 bases. From germline, CDR1 is MGHRA and CDR2 YSYEKL. The CDR3 totals 17 residues. V shed 6 bases, J shed 5 bases, and the junction held 18 bases outside the gene matches.

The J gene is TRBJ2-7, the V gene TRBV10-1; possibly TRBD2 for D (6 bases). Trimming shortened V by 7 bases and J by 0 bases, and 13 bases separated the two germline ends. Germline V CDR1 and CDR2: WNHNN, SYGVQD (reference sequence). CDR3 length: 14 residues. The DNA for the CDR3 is TGCGCCAGCACCCGGGACTTCCGCTCCTACGAGCAGTACTTC. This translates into CASTRDFRSYEQYF.

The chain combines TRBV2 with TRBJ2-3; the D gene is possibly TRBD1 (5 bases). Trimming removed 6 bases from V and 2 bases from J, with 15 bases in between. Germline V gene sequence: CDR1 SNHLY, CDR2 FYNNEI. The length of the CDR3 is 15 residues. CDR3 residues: CASRPDRLITDTQYF. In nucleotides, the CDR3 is TGTGCCAGCAGACCCGACAGATTGATCACAGATACGCAGTATTTT.

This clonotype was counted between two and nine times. The CDR3 reads CASSPGTSGIAETQYF. The CDR3 DNA sequence: TGTGCCAGCAGTCCTGGGACTAGCGGGATAGCGGAGACCCAGTACTTC. This rearrangement joins TRBV6-1 to TRBJ2-5, with 13 bases that match TRBD2. This CDR3 is 16 amino acids long. Germline CDR1 reads MNHNS; CDR2 reads SASEGT. V lost 5 bases to trimming and J lost 5 bases; unmatched junction nucleotides: 8.

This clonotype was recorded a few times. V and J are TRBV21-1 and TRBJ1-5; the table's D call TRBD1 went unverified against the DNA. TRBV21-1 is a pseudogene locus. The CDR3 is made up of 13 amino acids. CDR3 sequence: CARTGGSNQPQHF. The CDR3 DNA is TGTGCCCGGACAGGGGGAAGCAATCAGCCCCAGCATTTT.

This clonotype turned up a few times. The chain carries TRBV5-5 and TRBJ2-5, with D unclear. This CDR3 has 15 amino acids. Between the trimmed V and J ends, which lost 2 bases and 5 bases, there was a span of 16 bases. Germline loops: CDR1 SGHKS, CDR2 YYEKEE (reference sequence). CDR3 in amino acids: CASSFGSAFLETQYF. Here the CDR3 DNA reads TGTGCCAGCAGCTTTGGCAGCGCTTTTCTTGAGACCCAGTACTTC.

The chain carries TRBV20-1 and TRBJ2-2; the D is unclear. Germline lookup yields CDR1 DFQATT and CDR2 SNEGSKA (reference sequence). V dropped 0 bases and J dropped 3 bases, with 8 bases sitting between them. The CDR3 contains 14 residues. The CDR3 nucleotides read TGCAGTGCTAGAGAGGGGTTTTACACCGGGGAGCTGTTTTTT. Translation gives CSAREGFYTGELFF.

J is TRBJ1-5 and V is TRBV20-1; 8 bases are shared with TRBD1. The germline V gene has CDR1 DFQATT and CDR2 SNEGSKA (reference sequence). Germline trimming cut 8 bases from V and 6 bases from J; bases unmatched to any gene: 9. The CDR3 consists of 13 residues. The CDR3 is CSQWAGGGQPQHF. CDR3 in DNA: TGCAGTCAGTGGGCAGGGGGCGGTCAGCCCCAGCATTTT.

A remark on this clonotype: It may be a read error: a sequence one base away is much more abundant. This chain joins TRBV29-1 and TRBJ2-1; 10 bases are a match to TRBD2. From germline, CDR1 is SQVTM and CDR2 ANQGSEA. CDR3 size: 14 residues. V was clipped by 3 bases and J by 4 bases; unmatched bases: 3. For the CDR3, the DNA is TGCAGCGTTGATAGGACTAGCGGATACAATGAGCAGTTCTTC. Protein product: CSVDRTSGYNEQFF.

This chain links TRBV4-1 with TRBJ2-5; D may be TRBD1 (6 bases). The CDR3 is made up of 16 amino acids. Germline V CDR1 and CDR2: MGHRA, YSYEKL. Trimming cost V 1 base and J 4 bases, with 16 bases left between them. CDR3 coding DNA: TGCGCCAGCAGCCAAGTGCCGGAGAGCAGGGGAGAGACCCAGTACTTC. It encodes CASSQVPESRGETQYF.

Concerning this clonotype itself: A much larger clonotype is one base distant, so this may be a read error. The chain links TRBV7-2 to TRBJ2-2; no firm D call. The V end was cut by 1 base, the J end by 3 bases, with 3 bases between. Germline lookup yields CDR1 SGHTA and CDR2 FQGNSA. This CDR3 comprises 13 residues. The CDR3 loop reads CASSLVYTGELFF. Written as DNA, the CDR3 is TGTGCCAGCAGCTTAGTTTACACCGGGGAGCTGTTTTTT.

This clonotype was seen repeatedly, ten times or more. The CDR3 DNA reads as TGTGCCATCAGTGGCGGGTACGAGCAGTACTTC. Protein product: CAISGGYEQYF. V and J are TRBV10-3 and TRBJ2-7, with D maybe TRBD2 (5 bases). The V and J ends lost 4 bases and 4 bases respectively, with 5 bases between them. Germline CDR1 reads ENHRY; CDR2 reads SYGVKD. There are 11 residues in the CDR3.

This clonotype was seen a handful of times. CDR3 loop: CASSLIPGANVLTF. DNA of the CDR3: TGTGCCAGCAGCTTAATTCCTGGGGCCAACGTCCTGACTTTC. V is TRBV7-3 and J is TRBJ2-6; D unresolved. V lost 1 base and J lost 2, with 3 bases in between. This CDR3 comprises 14 residues. Per germline, CDR1 SGHTA and CDR2 FQGTGA.

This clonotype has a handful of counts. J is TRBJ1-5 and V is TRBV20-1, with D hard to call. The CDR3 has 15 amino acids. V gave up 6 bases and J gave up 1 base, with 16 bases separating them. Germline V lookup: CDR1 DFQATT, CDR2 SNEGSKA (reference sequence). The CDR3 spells CSAPTTSLSNQPQHF. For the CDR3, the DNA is TGCAGTGCGCCGACTACTTCCTTAAGCAATCAGCCCCAGCATTTT.

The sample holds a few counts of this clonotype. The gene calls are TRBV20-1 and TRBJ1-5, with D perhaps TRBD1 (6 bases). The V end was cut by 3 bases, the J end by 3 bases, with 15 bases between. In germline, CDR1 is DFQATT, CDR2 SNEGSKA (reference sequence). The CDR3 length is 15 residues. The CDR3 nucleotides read TGCAGTGCTAGTGGCCGACAGGAGCACAATCAGCCCCAGCATTTT. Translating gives CSASGRQEHNQPQHF.

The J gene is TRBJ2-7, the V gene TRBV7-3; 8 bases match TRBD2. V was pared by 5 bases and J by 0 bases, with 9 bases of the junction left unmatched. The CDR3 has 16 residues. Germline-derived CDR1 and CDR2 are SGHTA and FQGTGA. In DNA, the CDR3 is TGTGCCAGCAGCCCCGGCGGGAGGCGCAGCTCCTACGAGCAGTACTTC. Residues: CASSPGGRRSSYEQYF.

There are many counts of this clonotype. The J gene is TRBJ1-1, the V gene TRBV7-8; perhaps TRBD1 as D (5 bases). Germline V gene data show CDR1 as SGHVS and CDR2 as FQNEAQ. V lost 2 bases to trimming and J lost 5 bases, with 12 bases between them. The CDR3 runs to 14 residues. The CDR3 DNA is TGTGCCAGCAGCTTACAGGGTATAAGGACTGAAGCTTTCTTT. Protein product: CASSLQGIRTEAFF.

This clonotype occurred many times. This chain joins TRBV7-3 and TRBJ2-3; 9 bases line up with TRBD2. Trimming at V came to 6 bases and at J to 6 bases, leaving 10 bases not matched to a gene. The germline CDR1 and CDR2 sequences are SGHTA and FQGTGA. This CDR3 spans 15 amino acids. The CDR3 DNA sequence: TGTGCCAGCAGTCTAGGGGCGGGAGGGCCGGATACGCAGTATTTT. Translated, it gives CASSLGAGGPDTQYF. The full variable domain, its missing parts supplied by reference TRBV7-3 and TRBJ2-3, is GAGVSQTPSNKVTEKGKYVELRCDPISGHTALYWYRQSLGQGPEFLIYFQGTGAADDSGLPNDRFFAVRPEGSVSTLKIQRTERGDSAVYLCASSLGAGGPDTQYFGPGTRLTVL.

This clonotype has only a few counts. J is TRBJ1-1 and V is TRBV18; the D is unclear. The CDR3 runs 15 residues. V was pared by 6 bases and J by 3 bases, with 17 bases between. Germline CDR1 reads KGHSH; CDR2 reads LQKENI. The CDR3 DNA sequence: TGTGCCAGCTCGGTCGGTGGTACCCTATACACTGAAGCTTTCTTT. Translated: CASSVGGTLYTEAFF. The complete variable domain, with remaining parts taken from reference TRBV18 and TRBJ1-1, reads NAGVMQNPRHLVRRRGQEARLRCSPMKGHSHVYWYRQLPEEGLKFMVYLQKENIIDESGMPKERFSAEFPKEGPSILRIQQVVRGDSAAYFCASSVGGTLYTEAFFGQGTRLTVV.

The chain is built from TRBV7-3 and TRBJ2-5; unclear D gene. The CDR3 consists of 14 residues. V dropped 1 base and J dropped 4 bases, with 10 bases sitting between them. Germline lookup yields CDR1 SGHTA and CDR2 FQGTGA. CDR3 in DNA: TGTGCCAGCAGCTTAATTCCGGGCGGAGAGACCCAGTACTTC. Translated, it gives CASSLIPGGETQYF.

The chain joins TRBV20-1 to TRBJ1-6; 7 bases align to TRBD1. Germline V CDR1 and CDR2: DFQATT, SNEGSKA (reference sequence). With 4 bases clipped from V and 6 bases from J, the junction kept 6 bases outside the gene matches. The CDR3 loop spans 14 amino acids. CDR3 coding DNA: TGCAGTGCTACCACCCGACAGGGTAATTCACCCCTCCACTTT. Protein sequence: CSATTRQGNSPLHF.